This T cell receptor (beta chain) was found in a study of T cells in Graves' hyperthyroidism and ophthalmopathy (dated 2019 in TCRdb). Looking at the study overall: Peripheral blood samples were taken at the time of initial diagnosis, prior to any treatment. A discovery cohort of about a hundred patients, roughly 40 with Graves' ophthalmopathy and over 55 with stable Graves' hyperthyroidism, was used to find distinguishing TCR V-J signatures. Whether ophthalmopathy could be predicted prospectively was tested in an independent validation cohort made up of approximately 19 hyperthyroidism patients plus 17 patients who later progressed to ophthalmopathy. The 100 discovery patients were randomly divided into training and test sets at a 7:3 ratio. The study also compared thyroid tissue and blood T-cell repertoires from a handful of Graves' hyperthyroidism patients. Following sampling, methimazole starting at 30 mg daily was given to hyperthyroidism patients, and high-dose intravenous methylprednisolone was given to ophthalmopathy patients. The paper describes TCR Vbeta CDR3 sequencing of 140 or so peripheral blood samples, made up of approximately 40 ophthalmopathy patients, around 78 hyperthyroidism patients and about 17 progressor patients.

This clonotype was recorded at least ten times. There is no known antigen for this receptor. Nothing much larger sits one base from this clone, and base qualities are not available. The study at large found these results: In validation, the model predicted progression to ophthalmopathy a median of about 6.5 months before onset, with about 67% sensitivity and 72.22% specificity. Ophthalmopathy was separated from stable hyperthyroidism by a 13 V-J signature model, with over 85% sensitivity and about 81% specificity obtained in cross-validation and 80%/75% obtained in testing. Sample size was not statistically predetermined, and blinding of investigators to group allocation was not performed. Most expanded thyroid clonotypes (frequency above 0.001) were also detected in blood, suggesting blood repertoires may reflect thyroid immune responses.

The TCR beta CDR3 regions were amplified from RNA transcripts. The first round of RT-PCR for the TCR CDR3 was performed with the HTBI primer set and the Qiagen OneStep RT-PCR kit. Libraries were constructed in a second round of multiplex PCR, after which size selection and purification were carried out. The libraries were sequenced on an Illumina HiSeq2000 using paired-end 100 bp reads. Per the authors' processing: SOAPnuke was used to process the raw data, throwing out any read that contained adapters or uncalled bases, had a mean Phred below 15, or lacked an exact constant-primer or identifier match. High-quality paired reads were merged using COPE v1.2.5, and each unique nucleotide sequence was defined as a clonotype. MiTCR v1.1 was used to align clonotypes to the IMGT TRBV, TRBD and TRBJ reference segments. The analysis was restricted to V-J combinations with a frequency above 0.0001, which together covered about 99% of the repertoires. The TCS score was defined as F50 (clonal expansion) divided by E x V (chaos), with BLOSUM62-based TCRdist calculated between CDR3 peptides within each V-J. Welch's t-statistics and random forest reduced roughly 530 V-J features to 13, which were used in a naive Bayes classifier (R e1071). Using fastp at Q25 and MiXCR, TCRdb reprocessed the public reads and kept productive beta chains. Records with the same CDR3 protein are collapsed into one entry carrying the most frequent genes and DNA. The V and J calls follow TCRdb's processing rather than the paper's. The sample contains approximately 400,000 distinct CDR3 sequences, approximately 14% of them found a single time. Jointly, the top ten make up about 7.7% of the sample.

Stable Graves' hyperthyroidism was defined as no progression to ophthalmopathy during 18 months of follow-up. The hyperthyroidism patients were between 18 and 65 years old and newly diagnosed, with a disease duration of less than 2 months. Patients with uncontrolled infections, other autoimmune diseases, pregnancy or lactation were excluded. Clinical symptoms, serum thyroxine and TRAb, thyroid ultrasound, and orbital computed tomography formed the basis for the diagnoses. PBMCs were isolated from about 9 ml of fresh peripheral blood by Ficoll-Paque density gradient centrifugation. Total RNA was extracted with Trizol reagent, and quality was checked on an Agilent 2100 Bioanalyzer. Trimming leaves V shorter by 3 bases and J shorter by 8 bases, with the junction holding 5 bases beyond the gene matches. Measured from the cysteine to the phenylalanine, the CDR3 is 13 residues long. The only DNA kept is the CDR3, 39 bases in frame from the first base. The germline V gene gives CDR1 as KGHSH and CDR2 as LQKENI.

Sequencing was carried out using blood. The chain links TRBV18 with TRBJ1-1, with 8 central nucleotides matching TRBD1. The TCR comes from a woman under 30 with Graves' hyperthyroidism. The nucleotide sequence reads as follows: TGTGCCAGCTCACCTCCGGACAGGGACGAAGCTTTCTTT. This is translated as CASSPPDRDEAFF.